This section outlines one T cell receptor (beta chain) sequence together with its context. The CDR3 is 15 residues long. Germline V CDR1 and CDR2: MDHEN, SYDVKM. V shed 3 bases and J 8 bases; nucleotides not matched to a gene: 12. The record originates from a study of blood T cell repertoires in COVID-19. Study information: Spain, Italy and the United States supplied samples that represented acute and convalescent COVID-19. In each case, the material was cDNA or gDNA derived from T cells, B-cell-depleted T cells, or PBMCs.

In the original workflow: Amplified reference gene primers provided the basis for estimating nucleated cell counts. Method: immunoSEQ multiplex PCR; TCRdb's copy keeps in-frame clones and lacks some. The D gene and trimming were derived from the DNA, and the V and J assignments and clone size from that table. There are 250,000 to 300,000 clones in the sample; around 81% occur only once, and about 3.2% lies in the top ten. This sequence joins TRBV28 and TRBJ1-2, with TRBD1 identical over 7 bases. What was sequenced was peripheral blood. This receptor was identified in a woman between 55 and 75 years old with active or convalescent COVID-19. CDR3 in amino acids: CASSFYTGVLGGYTF. Written as DNA, the CDR3 is TGTGCCAGCAGTTTCTATACAGGGGTTTTAGGCGGCTACACCTTC.